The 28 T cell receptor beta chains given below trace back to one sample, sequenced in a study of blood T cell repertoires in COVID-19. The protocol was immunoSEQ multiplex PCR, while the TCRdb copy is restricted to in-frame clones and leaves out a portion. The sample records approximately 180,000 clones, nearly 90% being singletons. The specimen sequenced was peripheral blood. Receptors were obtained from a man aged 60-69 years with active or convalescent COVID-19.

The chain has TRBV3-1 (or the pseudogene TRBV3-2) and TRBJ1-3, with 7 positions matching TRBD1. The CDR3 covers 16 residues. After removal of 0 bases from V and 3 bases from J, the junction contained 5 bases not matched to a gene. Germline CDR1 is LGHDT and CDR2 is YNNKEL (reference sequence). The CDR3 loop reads CASSQERTGLGNTIYF. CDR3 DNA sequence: TGTGCCAGCAGCCAAGAGCGGACAGGTCTTGGAAACACCATATATTTT.

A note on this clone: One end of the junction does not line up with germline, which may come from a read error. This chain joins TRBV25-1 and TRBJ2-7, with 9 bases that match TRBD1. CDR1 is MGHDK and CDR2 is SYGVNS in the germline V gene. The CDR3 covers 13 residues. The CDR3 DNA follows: TGTGCCAGCGGAACAGGGGGCGGGAACGAGCGGTACTTC. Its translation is CASGTGGGNERYF.

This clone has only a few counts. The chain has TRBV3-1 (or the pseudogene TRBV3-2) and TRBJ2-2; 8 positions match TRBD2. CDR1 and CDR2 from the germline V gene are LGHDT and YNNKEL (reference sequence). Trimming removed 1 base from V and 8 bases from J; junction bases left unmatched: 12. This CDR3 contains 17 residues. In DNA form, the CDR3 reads TGTGCCAGCAGCCAAGGGCTAGCGGGTGAACAGGGAGGGGAGCTGTTTTTT. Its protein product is CASSQGLAGEQGGELFF.

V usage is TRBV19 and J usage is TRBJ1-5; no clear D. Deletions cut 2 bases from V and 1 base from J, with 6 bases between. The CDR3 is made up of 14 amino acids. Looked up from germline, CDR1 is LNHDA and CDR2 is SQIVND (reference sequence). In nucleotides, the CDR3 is TGTGCCAGTAGTATATCACAGAGCAATCAGCCCCAGCATTTT. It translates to CASSISQSNQPQHF.

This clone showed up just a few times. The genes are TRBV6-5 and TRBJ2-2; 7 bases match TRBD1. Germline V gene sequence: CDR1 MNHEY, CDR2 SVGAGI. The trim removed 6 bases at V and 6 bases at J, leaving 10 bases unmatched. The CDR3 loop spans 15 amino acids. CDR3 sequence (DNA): TGTGCCAGCAGGCCGACAGGGCGATCGGCCGGGGAGCTGTTTTTT. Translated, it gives CASRPTGRSAGELFF.

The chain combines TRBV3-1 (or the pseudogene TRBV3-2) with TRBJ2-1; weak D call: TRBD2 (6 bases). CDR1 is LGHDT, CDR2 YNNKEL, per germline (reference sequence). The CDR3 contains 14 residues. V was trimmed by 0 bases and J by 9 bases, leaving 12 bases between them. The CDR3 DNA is TGTGCCAGCAGCCAAGATCGGGAGTTGGTTGAGCAGTTCTTC. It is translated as CASSQDRELVEQFF.

Here the CDR3 DNA reads TGTGCCAGCAGCGTAGCGGGAGGGGACCGGGGCAGGGGCTACACCTTC. It translates to CASSVAGGDRGRGYTF. The chain employs TRBV9 and TRBJ1-2; possibly TRBD1 for D (5 bases). Per the germline V gene, CDR1 is SGDLS and CDR2 is YYNGEE. CDR3 size: 16 residues. The V and J ends lost 0 bases and 8 bases respectively, with 20 bases between them.

The CDR3 sequence: CASSIAGSGETQYF. The DNA of the CDR3 is TGTGCCAGCAGTATAGCGGGGAGCGGGGAGACCCAGTACTTC. The rearrangement joins TRBV6-5 to TRBJ2-5, with 8 bases lining up with TRBD2. There are 14 residues in the CDR3. The germline CDR1 and CDR2 sequences are MNHEY and SVGAGI. The V and J ends lost 5 bases and 5 bases, in that order; junction bases with no gene match: 7.

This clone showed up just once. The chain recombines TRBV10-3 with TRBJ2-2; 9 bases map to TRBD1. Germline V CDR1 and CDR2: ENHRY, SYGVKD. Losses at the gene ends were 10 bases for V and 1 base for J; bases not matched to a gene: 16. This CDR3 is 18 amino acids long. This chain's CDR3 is CATKLGTGIVKNTGELFF. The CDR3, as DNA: TGTGCCACCAAGTTAGGGACAGGGATTGTGAAGAACACCGGGGAGCTGTTTTTT.

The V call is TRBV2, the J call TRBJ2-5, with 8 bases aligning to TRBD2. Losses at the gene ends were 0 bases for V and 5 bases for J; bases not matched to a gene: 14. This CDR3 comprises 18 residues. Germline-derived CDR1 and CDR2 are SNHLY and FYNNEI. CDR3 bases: TGTGCCAGCAGTGAAGCGCTTATTAGCGGGGACCACCCGGAGACCCAGTACTTC. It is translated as CASSEALISGDHPETQYF.

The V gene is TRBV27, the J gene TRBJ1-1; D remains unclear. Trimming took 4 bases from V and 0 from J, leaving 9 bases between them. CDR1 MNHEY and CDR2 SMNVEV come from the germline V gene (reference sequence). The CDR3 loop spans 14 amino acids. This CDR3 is CASSSNSVNTEAFF. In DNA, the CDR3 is TGTGCCAGCAGTTCAAACAGTGTGAACACTGAAGCTTTCTTT.

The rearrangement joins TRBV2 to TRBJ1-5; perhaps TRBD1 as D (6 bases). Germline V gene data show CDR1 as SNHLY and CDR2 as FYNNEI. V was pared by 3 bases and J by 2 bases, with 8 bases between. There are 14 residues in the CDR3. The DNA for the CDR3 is TGTGCCAGCAGTGATCCAGGGGGCAATCAGCCCCAGCATTTT. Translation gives CASSDPGGNQPQHF.

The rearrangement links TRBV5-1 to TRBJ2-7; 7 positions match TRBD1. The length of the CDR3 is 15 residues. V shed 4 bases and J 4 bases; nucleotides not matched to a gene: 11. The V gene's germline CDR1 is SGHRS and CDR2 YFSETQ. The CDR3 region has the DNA TGCGCCAGCAGCCCCCTTAAAGGGGGCACATACGAGCAGTACTTC. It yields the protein CASSPLKGGTYEQYF.

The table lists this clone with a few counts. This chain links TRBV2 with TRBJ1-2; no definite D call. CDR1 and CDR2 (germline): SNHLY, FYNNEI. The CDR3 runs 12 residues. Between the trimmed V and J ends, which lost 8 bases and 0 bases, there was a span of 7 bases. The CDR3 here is CASYYANYGYTF. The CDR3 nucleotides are TGTGCCAGCTACTACGCTAACTATGGCTACACCTTC.

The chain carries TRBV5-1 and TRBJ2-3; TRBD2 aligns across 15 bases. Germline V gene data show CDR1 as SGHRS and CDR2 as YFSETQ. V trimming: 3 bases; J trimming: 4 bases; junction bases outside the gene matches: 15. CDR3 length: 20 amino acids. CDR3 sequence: CASSSSPGTSGGSFADTQYF. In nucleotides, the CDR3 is TGCGCCAGCAGCTCCTCCCCCGGGACTAGCGGGGGGTCTTTCGCAGATACGCAGTATTTT.

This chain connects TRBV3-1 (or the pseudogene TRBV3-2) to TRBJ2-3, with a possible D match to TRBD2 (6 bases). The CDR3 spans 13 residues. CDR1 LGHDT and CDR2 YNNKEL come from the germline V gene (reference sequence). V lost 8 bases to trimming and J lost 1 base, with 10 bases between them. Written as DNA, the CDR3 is TGTGCCAGCGGGGGGTCTCGCACAGATACGCAGTATTTT. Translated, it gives CASGGSRTDTQYF.

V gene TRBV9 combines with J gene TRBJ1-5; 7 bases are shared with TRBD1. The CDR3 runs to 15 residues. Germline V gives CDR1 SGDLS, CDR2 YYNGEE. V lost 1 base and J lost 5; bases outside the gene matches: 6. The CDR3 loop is CASSVSDRADQPQHF. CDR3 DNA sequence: TGTGCCAGCAGCGTATCTGACAGGGCTGATCAGCCCCAGCATTTT.

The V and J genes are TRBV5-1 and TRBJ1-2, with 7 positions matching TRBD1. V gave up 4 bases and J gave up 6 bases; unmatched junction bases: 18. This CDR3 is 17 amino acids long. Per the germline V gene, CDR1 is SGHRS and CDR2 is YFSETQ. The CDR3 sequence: CASSPMAGAGGGNGYTF. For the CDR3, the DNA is TGCGCCAGCAGCCCAATGGCCGGGGCAGGGGGTGGTAATGGCTACACCTTC.

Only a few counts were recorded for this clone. The CDR3 DNA follows: TGTGCCAGCAGCTTTTTAGCGGCAGAGACCCAGTACTTC. Its translation is CASSFLAAETQYF. J is TRBJ2-5 and V is TRBV5-5, with a weak D call TRBD2 (6 bases). The germline V and J ends were trimmed by 2 bases and 4 bases, with 9 bases remaining between them. Germline V gene lookup returns CDR1 SGHKS and CDR2 YYEKEE (reference sequence). The CDR3 is 13 residues long.

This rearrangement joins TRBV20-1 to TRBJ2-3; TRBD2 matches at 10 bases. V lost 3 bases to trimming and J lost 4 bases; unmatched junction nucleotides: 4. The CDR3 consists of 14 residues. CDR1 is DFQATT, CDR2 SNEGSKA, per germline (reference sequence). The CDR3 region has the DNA TGCAGTGCTAGTTCAGCGGGGGGGCCAGATACGCAGTATTTT. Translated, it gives CSASSAGGPDTQYF.

The DNA of the CDR3 is TGTGCCAGCAGCTTACCGGGACTAGGGACTCAAGAGACCCAGTACTTC. Translating gives CASSLPGLGTQETQYF. This sequence joins TRBV5-6 and TRBJ2-5; 8 nucleotides line up with TRBD2. Losses at the gene ends were 2 bases for V and 2 bases for J; bases not matched to a gene: 8. Germline CDR1 reads SGHDT; CDR2 reads YYEEEE. This CDR3 has 16 residues.

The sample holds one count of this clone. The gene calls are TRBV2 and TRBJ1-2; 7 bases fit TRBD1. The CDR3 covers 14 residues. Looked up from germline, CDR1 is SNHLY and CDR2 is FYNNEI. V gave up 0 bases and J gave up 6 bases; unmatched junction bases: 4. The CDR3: CASSEASTGDGYTF. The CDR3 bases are TGTGCCAGCAGTGAAGCGAGCACAGGGGATGGCTACACCTTC.

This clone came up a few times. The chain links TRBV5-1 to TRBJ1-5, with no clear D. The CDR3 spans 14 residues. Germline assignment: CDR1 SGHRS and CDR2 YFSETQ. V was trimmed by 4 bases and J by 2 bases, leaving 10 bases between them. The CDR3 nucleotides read TGCGCCAGCAGCCCAGGTATTGGCAATCAGCCCCAGCATTTT. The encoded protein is CASSPGIGNQPQHF.

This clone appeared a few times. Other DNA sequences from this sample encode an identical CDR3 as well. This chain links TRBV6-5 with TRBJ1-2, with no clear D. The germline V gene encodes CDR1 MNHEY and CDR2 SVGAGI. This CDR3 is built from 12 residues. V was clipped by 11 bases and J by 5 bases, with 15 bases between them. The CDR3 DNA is TGTGCCGGCAACACCGGGGATTATGGCTACACCTTC. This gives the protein CAGNTGDYGYTF.

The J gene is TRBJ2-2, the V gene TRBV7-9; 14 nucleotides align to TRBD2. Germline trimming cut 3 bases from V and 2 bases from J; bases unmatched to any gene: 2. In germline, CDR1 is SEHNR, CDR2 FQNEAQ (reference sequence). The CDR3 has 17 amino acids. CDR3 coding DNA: TGTGCCAGCAGCTTTGGGACTAGCGGGGGTAACACCGGGGAGCTGTTTTTT. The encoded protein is CASSFGTSGGNTGELFF.

This chain's CDR3 is CSASTSGGTDNEQFF. The CDR3 bases are TGCAGCGCGTCTACAAGCGGGGGGACGGACAATGAGCAGTTCTTC. This sequence joins TRBV29-1 and TRBJ2-1; 9 bases fit TRBD2. Germline assignment: CDR1 SQVTM and CDR2 ANQGSEA. V lost 7 bases, J lost 5 bases, and 12 bases stayed unmatched. This CDR3 has 15 residues.

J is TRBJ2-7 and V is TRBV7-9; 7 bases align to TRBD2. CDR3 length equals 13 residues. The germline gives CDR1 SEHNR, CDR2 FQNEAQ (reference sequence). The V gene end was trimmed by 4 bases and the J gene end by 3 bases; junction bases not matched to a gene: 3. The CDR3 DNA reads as TGTGCCAGCAGCTCCCGCGGGGGCTACGAGCAGTACTTC. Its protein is CASSSRGGYEQYF.

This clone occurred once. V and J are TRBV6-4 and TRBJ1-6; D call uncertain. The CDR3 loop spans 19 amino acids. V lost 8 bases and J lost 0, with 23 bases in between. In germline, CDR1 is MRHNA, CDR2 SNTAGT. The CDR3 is CASGTPGLIQSSYNSPLHF. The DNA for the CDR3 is TGTGCCAGCGGCACGCCGGGTCTCATCCAGAGCTCCTATAATTCACCCCTCCACTTT.